Below, 32 T cell receptor beta chains from the same sample are listed, as sequenced in a study of blood T cells in healthy people across ages. The use of a sample-barcoded 5' primer and a J-beta primer mix characterized a second PCR of roughly 7 to 11 cycles. TCRdb analysed the 5' RACE reads with MiXCR anew, one entry per CDR3 protein. The table has some 1.4 million distinct CDR3 sequences, 40% to 50% seen once. Sequencing was performed on blood. The receptors shown here come from a young woman in good health.

This clonotype was observed a few times. The genes are TRBV20-1 and TRBJ1-4; TRBD1 agrees at 7 bases. The junction had 9 bases not matched to a gene; V was cut back by 3 bases and J by 8 bases. This CDR3 is 14 amino acids long. The germline V gene has CDR1 DFQATT and CDR2 SNEGSKA (reference sequence). CDR3 protein: CSASRQGGTEKLFF. CDR3 coding DNA: TGCAGTGCTAGCCGACAGGGTGGCACGGAAAAACTGTTTTTT.

This clonotype has a handful of counts. This rearrangement joins TRBV30 to TRBJ2-7; unclear D gene. Germline lookup yields CDR1 GTSNPN and CDR2 SVGIG (reference sequence). V was trimmed by 0 bases and J by 2 bases, leaving 2 bases between them. This CDR3 has 11 residues. The CDR3 loop reads CAWSVAYEQYF. CDR3 in DNA: TGTGCCTGGAGTGTAGCCTACGAGCAGTACTTC.

This clonotype was seen more than once but under ten times. The V and J genes are TRBV20-1 and TRBJ2-7, with a weak D call TRBD1 (6 bases). V was shortened by 0 bases and J by 3 bases, with 12 bases between the two germline ends. Looked up from germline, CDR1 is DFQATT and CDR2 is SNEGSKA (reference sequence). This CDR3 has 14 amino acids. The CDR3 protein is CSARDRQGIYEQYF. The CDR3 nucleotides are TGCAGTGCTAGAGATCGGCAGGGGATCTACGAGCAGTACTTC.

This chain links TRBV12-3 or TRBV12-4 with TRBJ2-7; TRBD1 agrees at 9 bases. The CDR3 contains 14 residues. V was clipped by 4 bases and J by 4 bases; unmatched bases: 5. CDR3 sequence (DNA): TGTGCCAGCAGTTGGGGGACAGGGAGGTACGAGCAGTACTTC. It yields the protein CASSWGTGRYEQYF.

V gene TRBV5-1 combines with J gene TRBJ2-7; 7 bases agree with TRBD1. This CDR3 is 14 amino acids long. Looked up from germline, CDR1 is SGHRS and CDR2 is YFSETQ. J gave up 2 bases and V 4 bases, and 6 bases lay outside the gene matches. CDR3 sequence reads: CASSPDRVPYEQYF. The DNA of the CDR3 is TGCGCCAGCAGCCCCGACAGGGTGCCCTACGAGCAGTACTTC. Combining the CDR3 with reference TRBV5-1 and TRBJ2-7 gives the whole variable domain KAGVTQTPRYLIKTRGQQVTLSCSPISGHRSVSWYQQTPGQGLQFLFEYFSETQRNKGNFPGRFSGRQFSNSRSEMNVSTLELGDSALYLCASSPDRVPYEQYFGPGTRLTVT.

The V and J genes are TRBV6-1 and TRBJ2-5; D is perhaps TRBD2 (5 bases). This CDR3 comprises 12 residues. The V and J ends lost 7 bases and 11 bases respectively, with 17 bases between them. CDR1 and CDR2 (germline): MNHNS, SASEGT. The CDR3 region is CASTGWSFEQYF. Written as DNA, the CDR3 is TGTGCCAGCACGGGGTGGAGCTTTGAGCAGTACTTC.

This chain connects TRBV10-1 to TRBJ2-7, with 9 nucleotides matching TRBD1. CDR1 is WNHNN and CDR2 is SYGVQD in the germline V gene (reference sequence). Losses at the gene ends were 11 bases for V and 3 bases for J; bases not matched to a gene: 5. The CDR3 sequence is 12 residues long. CDR3 residues: CAPDRGNYEQYF. DNA of the CDR3: TGCGCCCCGGACAGGGGAAACTACGAGCAGTACTTC.

The chain has TRBV9 and TRBJ1-1; D perhaps matches TRBD1 (6 bases). Looked up from germline, CDR1 is SGDLS and CDR2 is YYNGEE. Trimming removed 4 bases at V and 5 bases at J, with 15 bases between. The CDR3 extends over 14 amino acids. The CDR3 nucleotides read TGTGCCAGCAGCCATGGGACACCGGGGACTGAAGCTTTCTTT. Its translation: CASSHGTPGTEAFF.

The rearrangement links TRBV3-1 to TRBJ2-7; TRBD2 might be the D (5 bases). This CDR3 region has 15 residues. The V end lost 0 bases, the J end lost 5 bases, and 14 bases lay between the germline ends. From germline, CDR1 is LGHDT and CDR2 YNNKEL (reference sequence). The CDR3 nucleotides read TGTGCCAGCAGCCAAGATGACCTGAGGGTGGACGAGCAGTACTTC. It specifies CASSQDDLRVDEQYF.

The chain has TRBV20-1 and TRBJ2-7, with 10 bases identical to TRBD1. J lost 3 bases, V lost 4 bases, and 9 bases had no gene match. The CDR3 spans 15 residues. CDR1 and CDR2 from the germline V gene are DFQATT and SNEGSKA (reference sequence). The CDR3 loop reads CSANQRDRGFYEQYF. The CDR3, as DNA: TGCAGTGCTAACCAGAGGGACAGGGGTTTCTACGAGCAGTACTTC.

This clonotype was seen a handful of times. Possible read error: a much larger clone is one base away. The chain carries TRBV9 and TRBJ2-7, with D hard to call. This CDR3 spans 12 amino acids. The V end lost 3 bases, the J end lost 2 bases, and 6 bases lay between the germline ends. CDR1 is SGDLS, CDR2 YYNGEE, per germline. The CDR3 coding sequence is TGTGCCAGCAGCGCGAGCGCCTACGAGCAGTACTTC. This translates into CASSASAYEQYF. The variable domain in full, with the rest retrieved from reference TRBV9 and TRBJ2-7, is DSGVTQTPKHLITATGQRVTLRCSPRSGDLSVYWYQQSLDQGLQFLIQYYNGEERAKGNILERFSAQQFPDLHSELNLSSLELGDSALYFCASSASAYEQYFGPGTRLTVT.

This clonotype turned up a few times. The rearrangement uses TRBV10-3 and TRBJ2-2; 7 positions agree with TRBD1. The germline V gene encodes CDR1 ENHRY and CDR2 SYGVKD. The CDR3 runs to 15 residues. The trim removed 2 bases at V and 5 bases at J, leaving 5 bases unmatched. For the CDR3, the DNA is TGTGCCATCAGTGAGAGGGGGCCCCCAACCGGGGAGCTGTTTTTT. This translates into CAISERGPPTGELFF.

This clonotype came up many times. V gene TRBV4-1 combines with J gene TRBJ2-1, with 10 bases aligning to TRBD2. CDR1 MGHRA and CDR2 YSYEKL come from the germline V gene. The trim removed 0 bases at V and 9 bases at J, leaving 8 bases unmatched. The CDR3 spans 16 residues. CDR3 in DNA: TGCGCCAGCAGCCAAGATCTTCTAGCGGGAGTATCTGAGCAGTTCTTC. Residues: CASSQDLLAGVSEQFF.

The genes are TRBV12-3 or TRBV12-4 and TRBJ1-1; D remains ambiguous. The CDR3 sequence is 14 residues long. V gave up 6 bases and J gave up 1 base, with 12 bases separating them. Here the CDR3 reads CASSFDNPNTEAFF. The DNA for the CDR3 is TGTGCCAGCAGCTTCGACAATCCGAACACTGAAGCTTTCTTT.

The chain has TRBV6-5 and TRBJ2-5, with D tentatively TRBD2 (6 bases). CDR1 is MNHEY and CDR2 is SVGAGI in the germline V gene. The ends were cut back, 7 bases at V and 9 bases at J, with 18 bases in the middle. This CDR3 comprises 13 residues. CDR3: CASTPMAGRSQYF. The CDR3 region has the DNA TGTGCCAGCACCCCCATGGCAGGGAGGTCCCAGTACTTC.

The rearrangement uses TRBV28 and TRBJ1-6; no definite D call. V lost 6 bases and J 8 bases, leaving 14 bases between the germline ends. This CDR3 has 14 amino acids. Looked up from germline, CDR1 is MDHEN and CDR2 is SYDVKM. This chain's CDR3 is CASRLHGTYSPLHF. The CDR3 region has the DNA TGTGCCAGCAGGCTCCACGGTACATATTCACCCCTCCACTTT.

V and J are TRBV20-1 and TRBJ2-4; 9 positions agree with TRBD2. This CDR3 spans 14 amino acids. After removal of 3 bases from V and 13 bases from J, the junction contained 13 bases not matched to a gene. From germline, CDR1 is DFQATT and CDR2 SNEGSKA (reference sequence). CDR3 region: CSASPTSGSREQYF. The CDR3 DNA reads TGCAGTGCTAGTCCGACTAGCGGCTCGCGGGAGCAGTACTTC.

The CDR3 sequence: CSAPDRSNQPQHF. CDR3 DNA: TGCAGTGCCCCGGACAGGAGCAATCAGCCCCAGCATTTT. The gene calls are TRBV20-1 and TRBJ1-5, with 7 positions matching TRBD1. V dropped 6 bases and J dropped 1; count of bases not matched to a gene: 3. This CDR3 spans 13 amino acids. Germline CDR1 is DFQATT and CDR2 is SNEGSKA (reference sequence).

This clonotype was picked up a small number of times. J is TRBJ2-1 and V is TRBV24-1, with TRBD1 as a possible D gene (6 bases). With 0 bases removed from V and 4 bases from J, the gap between germline ends came to 9 bases. The CDR3 spans 15 residues. Germline lookup yields CDR1 KGHDR and CDR2 SFDVKD. CDR3 amino acids: CATSDLGGPYNEQFF. In DNA, the CDR3 is TGTGCCACCAGTGATTTGGGGGGCCCGTACAATGAGCAGTTCTTC.

The J gene is TRBJ2-7, the V gene TRBV25-1; D remains ambiguous. V was cut by 4 bases and J by 0 bases, with 10 bases left in between. The CDR3 contains 14 residues. The germline gives CDR1 MGHDK, CDR2 SYGVNS. This CDR3 is CASSARYYSYEQYF. DNA of the CDR3: TGTGCCAGCAGTGCCAGATACTACTCCTACGAGCAGTACTTC.

The J gene is TRBJ1-4, the V gene TRBV6-1; no firm D call. Germline V lookup: CDR1 MNHNS, CDR2 SASEGT. Deletions cut 8 bases from V and 10 bases from J, with 20 bases between. This CDR3 is 14 amino acids long. This CDR3 is CASLQNRATRKLFF. Here the CDR3 DNA reads TGTGCCAGCTTGCAAAACCGGGCTACTAGAAAACTGTTTTTT.

For this clonotype: A read error may produce the germline difference seen at one junction end. The chain employs TRBV9 and TRBJ1-1; 7 bases map to TRBD1. CDR1 and CDR2 (germline): SGDLS, YYNGEE. This CDR3 spans 15 amino acids. The CDR3 is CAGSATGAVNTEAFF. The CDR3 DNA is TGTGCCGGCAGCGCCACAGGGGCCGTGAACACTGAAGCTTTCTTT. The whole variable domain, remainder taken from reference TRBV9 and TRBJ1-1, is DSGVTQTPKHLITATGQRVTLRCSPRSGDLSVYWYQQSLDQGLQFLIQYYNGEERAKGNILERFSAQQFPDLHSELNLSSLELGDSALYFCAGSATGAVNTEAFFGQGTRLTVV.

The genes are TRBV3-1 and TRBJ2-7; D may be TRBD2 (5 bases). V was pared by 2 bases and J by 2 bases, with 31 bases between. The CDR3 totals 21 residues. The V gene's germline CDR1 is LGHDT and CDR2 YNNKEL (reference sequence). DNA for the CDR3: TGTGCCAGCAGCCAATGCTTCTTCGACGACTATAAGACTTCGAAGACCTACGAGCAGTACTTC. It yields the protein CASSQCFFDDYKTSKTYEQYF.

The chain links TRBV4-2 to TRBJ2-5; D possibly uses TRBD1 or TRBD2 (7 bases each). The CDR3 sequence is 14 residues long. V lost 2 bases to trimming and J lost 4 bases, with 11 bases between them. The germline CDR1 and CDR2 sequences are LGHNA and YNFKEQ. The CDR3 DNA reads as TGTGCCAGCAGCCAACAGGGGGGGAGAGAGACCCAGTACTTC. It yields the protein CASSQQGGRETQYF.

This chain links TRBV12-3 or TRBV12-4 with TRBJ2-7, with D tentatively TRBD2 (5 bases). Trimming took 7 bases from V and 4 from J, leaving 14 bases between them. The length of the CDR3 is 13 residues. The CDR3 protein is CASNIGDKYEQYF. In DNA, the CDR3 is TGTGCCAGCAACATCGGGGATAAATACGAGCAGTACTTC.

Points on this clonotype: The germline gene is not matched at one end of the junction; a read error may be the cause. The chain links TRBV5-1 to TRBJ2-3, with D possibly matching TRBD2 (6 bases). CDR1 is SGHRS and CDR2 is YFSETQ in the germline V gene. This CDR3 has 17 amino acids. The CDR3 here is CASSQGTGDSSTGTQYF. Here the CDR3 DNA reads TGCGCCAGCAGCCAGGGAACGGGGGACTCTAGCACAGGTACGCAGTATTTT. Full variable domain (missing parts from reference TRBV5-1 and TRBJ2-3): KAGVTQTPRYLIKTRGQQVTLSCSPISGHRSVSWYQQTPGQGLQFLFEYFSETQRNKGNFPGRFSGRQFSNSRSEMNVSTLELGDSALYLCASSQGTGDSSTGTQYFGPGTRLTVL.

This clonotype was seen repeatedly, ten times or more. V usage is TRBV4-1 and J usage is TRBJ2-7; TRBD1 aligns across 7 bases. The CDR3 totals 15 residues. CDR1 is MGHRA and CDR2 is YSYEKL in the germline V gene. The J segment lost 0 bases and the V segment lost 3 bases, leaving 5 bases of the junction unmatched. CDR3 region: CASSHGTEASYEQYF. In DNA form, the CDR3 reads TGCGCCAGCAGCCACGGGACAGAGGCCTCCTACGAGCAGTACTTC.

As regards this clonotype: A much bigger clone sits one base away, suggesting this may be a read error. The CDR3 DNA reads TGCAGTGCGCCGCCTTCAGCGGGTACTAGCTCCTACAATGAGCAGTACTTC. Encoded protein: CSAPPSAGTSSYNEQYF. The chain couples TRBV20-1 to TRBJ2-1; D possibly corresponds to TRBD2 (6 bases). The J call is uncertain, as TRBJ2-7 better fits the DNA end. The CDR3 runs to 17 residues. The germline gives CDR1 DFQATT, CDR2 SNEGSKA (reference sequence).

The chain links TRBV20-1 to TRBJ1-2; D is ambiguous. V dropped 3 bases and J dropped 1 base, with 15 bases sitting between them. Germline V gene lookup returns CDR1 DFQATT and CDR2 SNEGSKA (reference sequence). The CDR3 has 15 residues. CDR3 DNA sequence: TGCAGTGCTAGGGTTCCTTTCGGGAGTAACTATGGCTACACCTTC. Amino acids: CSARVPFGSNYGYTF.

The chain employs TRBV2 and TRBJ2-4; 11 bases line up with TRBD1. This CDR3 is built from 13 residues. Germline CDR1 reads SNHLY; CDR2 reads FYNNEI. V was pared by 5 bases and J by 7 bases, with 1 base of the junction left unmatched. The CDR3 reads CASSRDRGNIQYF. The CDR3 bases are TGTGCCAGCAGTCGGGACAGGGGGAACATTCAGTACTTC.

The CDR3 DNA sequence: TGTGCCAGCAGCCAAGATCCGGGGCTAGCGGTACTCCAAGAGACCCAGTACTTC. It is translated as CASSQDPGLAVLQETQYF. This chain connects TRBV4-2 to TRBJ2-5; the match to TRBD2 covers 7 bases. The CDR3 length is 18 residues. In germline, CDR1 is LGHNA, CDR2 YNFKEQ. J gave up 1 base and V 0 bases, and 11 bases lay outside the gene matches.

The V gene is TRBV6-5, the J gene TRBJ1-2; TRBD1 matches at 10 bases. The CDR3 is 15 amino acids. The V and J ends lost 6 bases and 7 bases, in that order; junction bases with no gene match: 11. The V gene's germline CDR1 is MNHEY and CDR2 SVGAGI. This chain's CDR3 is CASSIGTGVFPGYTF. Written as DNA, the CDR3 is TGTGCCAGCAGCATCGGGACAGGGGTTTTTCCTGGCTACACCTTC.